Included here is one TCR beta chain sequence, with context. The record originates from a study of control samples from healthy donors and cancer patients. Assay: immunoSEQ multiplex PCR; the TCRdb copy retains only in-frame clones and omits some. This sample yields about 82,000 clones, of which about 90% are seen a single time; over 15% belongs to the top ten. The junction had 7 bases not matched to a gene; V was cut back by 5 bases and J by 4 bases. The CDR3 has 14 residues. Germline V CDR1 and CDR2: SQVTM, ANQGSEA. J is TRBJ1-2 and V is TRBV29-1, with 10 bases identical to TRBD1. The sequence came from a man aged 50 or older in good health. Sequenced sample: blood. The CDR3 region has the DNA TGCAGCGTTCTGCGTGGGACAGGGGTCTATGGCTACACCTTC. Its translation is CSVLRGTGVYGYTF.